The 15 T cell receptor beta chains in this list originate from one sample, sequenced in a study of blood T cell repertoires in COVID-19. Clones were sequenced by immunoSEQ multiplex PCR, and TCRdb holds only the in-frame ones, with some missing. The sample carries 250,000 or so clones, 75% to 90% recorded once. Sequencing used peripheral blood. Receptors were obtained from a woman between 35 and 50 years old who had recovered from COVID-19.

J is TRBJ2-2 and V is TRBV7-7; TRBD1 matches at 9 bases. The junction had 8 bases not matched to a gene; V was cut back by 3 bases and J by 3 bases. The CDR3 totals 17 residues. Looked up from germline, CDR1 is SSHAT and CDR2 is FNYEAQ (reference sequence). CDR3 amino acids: CASSLGRDREDTGELFF. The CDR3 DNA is TGTGCCAGCAGCTTGGGCCGGGACAGGGAGGACACCGGGGAGCTGTTTTTT.

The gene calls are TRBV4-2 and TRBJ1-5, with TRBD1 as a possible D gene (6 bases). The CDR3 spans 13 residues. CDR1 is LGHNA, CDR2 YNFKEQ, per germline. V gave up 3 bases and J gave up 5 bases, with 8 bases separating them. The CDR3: CASSQSGDQPQHF. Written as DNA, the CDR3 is TGTGCCAGCAGCCAGTCAGGGGATCAGCCCCAGCATTTT.

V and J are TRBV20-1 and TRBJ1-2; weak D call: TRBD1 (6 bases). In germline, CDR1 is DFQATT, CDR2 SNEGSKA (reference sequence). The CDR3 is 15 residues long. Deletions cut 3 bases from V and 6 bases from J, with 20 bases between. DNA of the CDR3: TGCAGTGCTAGTGCGGGTGCGGGGGGGCGTAATGGCTACACCTTC. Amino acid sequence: CSASAGAGGRNGYTF.

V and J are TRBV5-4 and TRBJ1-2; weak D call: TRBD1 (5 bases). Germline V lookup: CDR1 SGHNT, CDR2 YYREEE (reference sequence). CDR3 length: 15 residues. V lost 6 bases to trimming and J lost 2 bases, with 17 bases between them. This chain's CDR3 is CASTLTQTANYGYTF. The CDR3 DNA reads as TGTGCCAGCACCCTAACCCAGACAGCAAACTATGGCTACACCTTC. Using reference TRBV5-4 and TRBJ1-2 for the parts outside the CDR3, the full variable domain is ETGVTQSPTHLIKTRGQQVTLRCSSQSGHNTVSWYQQALGQGPQFIFQYYREEENGRGNFPPRFSGLQFPNYSSELNVNALELDDSALYLCASTLTQTANYGYTFGSGTRLTVV.

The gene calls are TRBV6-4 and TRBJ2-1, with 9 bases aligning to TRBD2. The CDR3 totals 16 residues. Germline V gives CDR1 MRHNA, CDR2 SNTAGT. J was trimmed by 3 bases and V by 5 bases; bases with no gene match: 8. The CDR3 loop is CASSPYSGGLYNEQFF. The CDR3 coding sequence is TGTGCCAGCAGTCCCTATAGCGGGGGCCTCTACAATGAGCAGTTCTTC.

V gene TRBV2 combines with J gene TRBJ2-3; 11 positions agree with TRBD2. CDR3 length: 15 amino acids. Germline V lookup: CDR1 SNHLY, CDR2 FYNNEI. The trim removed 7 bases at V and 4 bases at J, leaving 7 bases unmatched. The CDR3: CASKLIAGGPDTQYF. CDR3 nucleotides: TGTGCCAGCAAACTAATAGCGGGAGGGCCAGATACGCAGTATTTT. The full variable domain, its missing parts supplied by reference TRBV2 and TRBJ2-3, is EPEVTQTPSHQVTQMGQEVILRCVPISNHLYFYWYRQILGQKVEFLVSFYNNEISEKSEIFDDQFSVERPDGSNFTLKIRSTKLEDSAMYFCASKLIAGGPDTQYFGPGTRLTVL.

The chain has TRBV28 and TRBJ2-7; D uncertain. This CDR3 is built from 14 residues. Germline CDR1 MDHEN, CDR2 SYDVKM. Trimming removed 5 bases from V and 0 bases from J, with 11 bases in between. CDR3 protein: CASSPYTASYEQYF. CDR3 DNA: TGTGCCAGCAGTCCCTACACAGCCTCCTACGAGCAGTACTTC.

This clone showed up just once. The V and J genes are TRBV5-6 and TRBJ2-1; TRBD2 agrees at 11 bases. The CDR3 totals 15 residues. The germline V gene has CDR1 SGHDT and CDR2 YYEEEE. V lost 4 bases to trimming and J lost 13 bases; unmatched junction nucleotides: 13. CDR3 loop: CASSDDRLAGLSQFF. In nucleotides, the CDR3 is TGTGCCAGCAGCGACGATAGACTAGCGGGATTGTCACAGTTCTTC. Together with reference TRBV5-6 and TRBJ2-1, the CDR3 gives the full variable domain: DAGVTQSPTHLIKTRGQQVTLRCSPKSGHDTVSWYQQALGQGPQFIFQYYEEEERQRGNFPDRFSGHQFPNYSSELNVNALLLGDSALYLCASSDDRLAGLSQFFGPGTRLTVL.

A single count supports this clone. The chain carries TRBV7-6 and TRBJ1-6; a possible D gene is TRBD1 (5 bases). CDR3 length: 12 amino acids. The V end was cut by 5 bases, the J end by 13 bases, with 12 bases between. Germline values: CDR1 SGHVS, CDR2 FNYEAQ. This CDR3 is CASSLEEGPLHF. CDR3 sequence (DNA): TGTGCCAGCAGCCTGGAGGAGGGGCCCCTCCACTTT.

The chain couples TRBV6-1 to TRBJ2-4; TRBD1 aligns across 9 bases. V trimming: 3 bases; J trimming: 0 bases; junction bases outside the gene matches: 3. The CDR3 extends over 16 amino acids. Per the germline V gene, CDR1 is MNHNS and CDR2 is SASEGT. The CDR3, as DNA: TGTGCCAGCAGTGACGACAGGGGGGTAGCCAAAAACATTCAGTACTTC. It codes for CASSDDRGVAKNIQYF.

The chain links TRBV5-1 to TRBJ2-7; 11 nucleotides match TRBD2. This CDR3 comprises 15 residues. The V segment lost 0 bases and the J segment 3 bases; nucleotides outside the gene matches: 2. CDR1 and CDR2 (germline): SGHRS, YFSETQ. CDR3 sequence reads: CASSLGLAGIYEQYV. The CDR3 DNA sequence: TGCGCCAGCAGCTTGGGACTAGCGGGAATCTACGAGCAGTACGTC.

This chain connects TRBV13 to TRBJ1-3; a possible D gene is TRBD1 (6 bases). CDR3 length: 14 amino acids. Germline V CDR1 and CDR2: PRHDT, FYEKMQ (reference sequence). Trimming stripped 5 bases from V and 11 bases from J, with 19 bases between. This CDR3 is CASSHRVVDSSIYF. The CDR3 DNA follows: TGTGCCAGCAGCCACAGGGTTGTTGACTCGTCCATATATTTT.

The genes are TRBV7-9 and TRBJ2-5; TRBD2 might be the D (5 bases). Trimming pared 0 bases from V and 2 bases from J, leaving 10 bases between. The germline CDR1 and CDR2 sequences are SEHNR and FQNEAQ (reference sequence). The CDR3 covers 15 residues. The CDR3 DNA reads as TGTGCCAGCAGCTTAGCGATCCGGGAACAAGAGACCCAGTACTTC. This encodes CASSLAIREQETQYF.

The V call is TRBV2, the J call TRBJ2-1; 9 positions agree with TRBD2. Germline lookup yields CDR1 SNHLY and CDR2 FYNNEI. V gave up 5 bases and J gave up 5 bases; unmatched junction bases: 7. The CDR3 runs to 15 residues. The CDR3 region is CASSYLAGVNNEQFF. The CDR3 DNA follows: TGTGCCAGCAGTTACTTAGCGGGGGTCAACAATGAGCAGTTCTTC.

CDR3: CATRTGGGNQPQHF. CDR3 DNA sequence: TGTGCCACCCGGACAGGGGGTGGTAATCAGCCCCAGCATTTT. The chain uses TRBV10-3 and TRBJ1-5, with 10 nucleotides matching TRBD1. J gave up 4 bases and V 10 bases, and 7 bases lay outside the gene matches. Germline CDR1 and CDR2: ENHRY and SYGVKD. The CDR3 has 14 amino acids.